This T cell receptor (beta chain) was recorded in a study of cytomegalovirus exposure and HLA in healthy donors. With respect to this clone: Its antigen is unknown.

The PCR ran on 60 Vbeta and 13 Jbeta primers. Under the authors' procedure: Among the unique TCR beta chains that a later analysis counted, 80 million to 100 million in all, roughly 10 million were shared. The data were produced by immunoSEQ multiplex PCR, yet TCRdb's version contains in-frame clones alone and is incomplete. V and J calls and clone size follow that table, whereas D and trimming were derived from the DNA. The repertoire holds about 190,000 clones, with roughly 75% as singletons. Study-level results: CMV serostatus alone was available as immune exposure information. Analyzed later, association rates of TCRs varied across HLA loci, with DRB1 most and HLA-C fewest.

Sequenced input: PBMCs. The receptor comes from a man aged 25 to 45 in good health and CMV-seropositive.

As DNA, the CDR3 is TGTGCCAGCAGCTTGGTTCTCTTGAACTATGGCTACACCTTC. It yields the protein CASSLVLLNYGYTF. The chain employs TRBV5-8 and TRBJ1-2; D ambiguous. Germline V gene lookup returns CDR1 SGHTS and CDR2 YDEGEE. The CDR3 has 14 residues. Trimming left V 0 bases short and J 2 bases short, with 8 bases between.